Shown below are 12 T cell receptor beta chains from a single sample sequenced in a study of CD8+ T cells in alopecia areata. cDNA prepared by RNA extraction and subsequent reverse transcription served as the template for sequencing. This table comes from immunoSEQ multiplex PCR, and its TCRdb copy is limited to in-frame clones, with some not included. The table includes a few hundred thousand clones, 50% to 60% detected once. The treatment here: oral pan-JAK inhibitor, 5-10 mg twice daily. Sequencing used CD4+ T cells sorted from blood, obtained at week 4, from a patient treated with tofacitinib. These receptors were collected from a human donor with alopecia areata.

The chain uses TRBV5-1 and TRBJ1-2, with D perhaps matching TRBD1 (5 bases). V was cut by 4 bases and J by 3 bases, with 16 bases left in between. CDR3 length equals 15 residues. Germline V gene lookup returns CDR1 SGHRS and CDR2 YFSETQ. The CDR3 sequence is CASSPGDGPHYGYTF. DNA for the CDR3: TGCGCCAGCAGCCCCGGGGACGGACCTCACTATGGCTACACCTTC.

The V call is TRBV29-1, the J call TRBJ1-2; 8 bases are shared with TRBD1. V shed 7 bases and J 8 bases; nucleotides not matched to a gene: 12. The CDR3 totals 13 residues. Germline-derived CDR1 and CDR2 are SQVTM and ANQGSEA. The CDR3 here is CSAGDRTLRGYTF. Written as DNA, the CDR3 is TGCAGCGCTGGGGACAGGACCCTTAGAGGCTACACCTTC.

The genes are TRBV14 and TRBJ1-4, with D tentatively TRBD1 (5 bases). Trimming removed 4 bases from V and 5 bases from J, with 11 bases in between. This CDR3 contains 14 residues. CDR1 is SGHDN, CDR2 FVKESK, per germline. CDR3 sequence reads: CASSRRDGNEKLFF. The CDR3, as DNA: TGTGCCAGCAGCCGTCGGGACGGGAATGAAAAACTGTTTTTT.

V is TRBV4-3 and J is TRBJ1-1; unclear D gene. The CDR3 runs 15 residues. V was shortened by 1 base and J by 2 bases, with 11 bases between the two germline ends. CDR1 LGHNA and CDR2 YSLEER come from the germline V gene. CDR3 bases: TGCGCCAGCAGCCAAGGAAGGGTGGTCAACACTGAAGCTTTCTTT. Translating gives CASSQGRVVNTEAFF.

The chain employs TRBV29-1 and TRBJ2-3; D remains ambiguous. Trimming cost V 8 bases and J 2 bases, with 8 bases left between them. This CDR3 has 11 amino acids. The germline CDR1 and CDR2 sequences are SQVTM and ANQGSEA. In DNA form, the CDR3 reads TGCAGCACGGTCGACACAGATACGCAGTATTTT. This encodes CSTVDTDTQYF.

The J gene is TRBJ2-6, the V gene TRBV5-6; D possibly corresponds to TRBD1 (6 bases). The CDR3 consists of 19 residues. Between the trimmed V and J ends, which lost 0 bases and 2 bases, there was a span of 18 bases. In germline, CDR1 is SGHDT, CDR2 YYEEEE. CDR3 loop: CASSLGPSITGTGANVLTF. CDR3 DNA sequence: TGTGCCAGCAGCTTGGGTCCGTCGATCACAGGGACTGGGGCCAACGTCCTGACTTTC.

In this sample, this clone turned up once. CDR3 nucleotides: TGCGCCAGCAGCCACCATCTAAGCTCTGGGGCCAACGTCCTGACTTTC. This encodes CASSHHLSSGANVLTF. This chain uses TRBV4-1 with TRBJ2-6; D remains ambiguous. Trimming took 3 bases from V and 0 from J, leaving 9 bases between them. The CDR3 spans 16 residues. Germline CDR1 is MGHRA and CDR2 is YSYEKL.

The V gene is TRBV6-5, the J gene TRBJ2-5, with D possibly TRBD2 on 7 matching bases. Germline values: CDR1 MNHEY, CDR2 SVGAGI. V was clipped by 7 bases and J by 3 bases, with 18 bases between them. The CDR3 is 15 residues long. The CDR3 DNA reads as TGTGCCAGCACCTCCGTCGGGGGGCCAAAAGAGACCCAGTACTTC. Encoded protein: CASTSVGGPKETQYF.

This clone has just a few counts. The V call is TRBV19, the J call TRBJ1-2; unclear D gene. Deletions cut 5 bases from V and 4 bases from J, with 11 bases between. The length of the CDR3 is 13 residues. Germline V CDR1 and CDR2: LNHDA, SQIVND (reference sequence). In DNA form, the CDR3 reads TGTGCCAGTAGTGCGTCGGCAGGCTATGGCTACACCTTC. This codes for CASSASAGYGYTF.

The chain combines TRBV2 with TRBJ2-7, with TRBD2 matching over 7 bases. Germline trimming cut 6 bases from V and 3 bases from J; bases unmatched to any gene: 5. CDR3 length equals 13 residues. The germline V gene encodes CDR1 SNHLY and CDR2 FYNNEI. CDR3 in amino acids: CASRAGLNYEQYF. The CDR3 coding sequence is TGTGCCAGCAGGGCGGGACTAAACTACGAGCAGTACTTC.

The rearrangement joins TRBV9 to TRBJ2-5; 10 bases are a match to TRBD1. The CDR3 extends over 15 amino acids. Germline lookup yields CDR1 SGDLS and CDR2 YYNGEE. J was trimmed by 1 base and V by 7 bases; bases with no gene match: 7. In DNA form, the CDR3 reads TGTGCCAGCTCCGGGACAGGGGCCCCCCAAGAGACCCAGTACTTC. Translation gives CASSGTGAPQETQYF.

The rearrangement uses TRBV30 and TRBJ1-2, with D possibly being TRBD1 (6 bases). Looked up from germline, CDR1 is GTSNPN and CDR2 is SVGIG (reference sequence). Trimming pared 4 bases from V and 4 bases from J, leaving 10 bases between. This CDR3 contains 12 residues. Written as DNA, the CDR3 is TGTGCCTGGAAGGACAGCTCCTATGGCTACACCTTC. Translating it yields CAWKDSSYGYTF.